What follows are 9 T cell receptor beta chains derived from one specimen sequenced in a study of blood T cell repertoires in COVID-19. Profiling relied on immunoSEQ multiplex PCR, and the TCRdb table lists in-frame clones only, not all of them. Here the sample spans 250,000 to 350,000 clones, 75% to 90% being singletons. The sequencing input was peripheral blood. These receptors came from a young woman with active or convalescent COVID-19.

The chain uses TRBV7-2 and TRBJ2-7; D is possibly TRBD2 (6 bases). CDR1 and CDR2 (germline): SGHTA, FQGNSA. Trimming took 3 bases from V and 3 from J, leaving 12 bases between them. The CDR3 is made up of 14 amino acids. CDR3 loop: CASSFRGGVYEQYF. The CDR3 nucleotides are TGTGCCAGCAGCTTTAGGGGCGGGGTCTACGAGCAGTACTTC.

The DNA for the CDR3 is TGCGCCAGCAGCCAACTTCCGGGAGGGTACACTGAAGCTTTCTTT. Its translation is CASSQLPGGYTEAFF. The chain carries TRBV4-3 and TRBJ1-1; no reliable D call. Trimming stripped 2 bases from V and 3 bases from J, with 13 bases between. This CDR3 spans 15 amino acids. Germline CDR1 is LGHNA and CDR2 is YSLEER.

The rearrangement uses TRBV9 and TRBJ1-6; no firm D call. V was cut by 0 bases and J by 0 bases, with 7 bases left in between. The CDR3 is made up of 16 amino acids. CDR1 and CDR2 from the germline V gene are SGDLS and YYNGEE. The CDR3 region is CASSVGGNSYNSPLHF. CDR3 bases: TGTGCCAGCAGCGTAGGAGGTAACTCCTATAATTCACCCCTCCACTTT.

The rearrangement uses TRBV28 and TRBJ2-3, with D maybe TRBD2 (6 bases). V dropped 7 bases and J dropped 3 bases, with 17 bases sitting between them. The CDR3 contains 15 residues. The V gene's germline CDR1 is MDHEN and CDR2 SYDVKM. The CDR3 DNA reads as TGTGCCAGCAATCTGGGGGGTATAGGGACAGATACGCAGTATTTT. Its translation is CASNLGGIGTDTQYF.

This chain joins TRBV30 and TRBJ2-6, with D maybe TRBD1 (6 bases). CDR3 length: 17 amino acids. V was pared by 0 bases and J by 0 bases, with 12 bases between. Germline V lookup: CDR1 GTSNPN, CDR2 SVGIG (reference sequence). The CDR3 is CAWSVTGLTSGANVLTF. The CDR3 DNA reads TGTGCCTGGAGTGTAACAGGGCTGACCTCTGGGGCCAACGTCCTGACTTTC.

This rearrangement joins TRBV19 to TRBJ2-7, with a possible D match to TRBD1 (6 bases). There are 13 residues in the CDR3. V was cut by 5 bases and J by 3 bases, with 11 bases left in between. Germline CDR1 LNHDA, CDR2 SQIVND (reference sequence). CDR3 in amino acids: CASSLLDSYEQYF. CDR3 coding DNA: TGTGCCAGTAGTCTCCTGGACAGCTACGAGCAGTACTTC.

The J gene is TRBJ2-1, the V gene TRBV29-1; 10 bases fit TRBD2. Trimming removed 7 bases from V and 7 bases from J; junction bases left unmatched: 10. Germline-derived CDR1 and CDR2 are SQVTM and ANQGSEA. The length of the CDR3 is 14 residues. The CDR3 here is CSAYTSGVLNEQFF. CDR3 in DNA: TGCAGCGCCTATACTAGCGGGGTCCTTAATGAGCAGTTCTTC.

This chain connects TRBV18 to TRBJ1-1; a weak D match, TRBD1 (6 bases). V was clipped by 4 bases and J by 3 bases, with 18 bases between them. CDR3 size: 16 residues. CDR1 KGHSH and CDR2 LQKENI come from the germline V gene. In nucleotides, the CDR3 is TGTGCCAGCTCACAGATTCCCAGGGGCAAGGACACTGAAGCTTTCTTT. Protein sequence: CASSQIPRGKDTEAFF.

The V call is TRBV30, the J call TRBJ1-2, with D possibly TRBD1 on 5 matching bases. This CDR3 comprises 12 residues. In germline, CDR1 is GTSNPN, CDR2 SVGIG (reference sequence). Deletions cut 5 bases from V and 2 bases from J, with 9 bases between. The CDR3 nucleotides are TGTGCCTGGGACAGCCGGAACTATGGCTACACCTTC. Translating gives CAWDSRNYGYTF.